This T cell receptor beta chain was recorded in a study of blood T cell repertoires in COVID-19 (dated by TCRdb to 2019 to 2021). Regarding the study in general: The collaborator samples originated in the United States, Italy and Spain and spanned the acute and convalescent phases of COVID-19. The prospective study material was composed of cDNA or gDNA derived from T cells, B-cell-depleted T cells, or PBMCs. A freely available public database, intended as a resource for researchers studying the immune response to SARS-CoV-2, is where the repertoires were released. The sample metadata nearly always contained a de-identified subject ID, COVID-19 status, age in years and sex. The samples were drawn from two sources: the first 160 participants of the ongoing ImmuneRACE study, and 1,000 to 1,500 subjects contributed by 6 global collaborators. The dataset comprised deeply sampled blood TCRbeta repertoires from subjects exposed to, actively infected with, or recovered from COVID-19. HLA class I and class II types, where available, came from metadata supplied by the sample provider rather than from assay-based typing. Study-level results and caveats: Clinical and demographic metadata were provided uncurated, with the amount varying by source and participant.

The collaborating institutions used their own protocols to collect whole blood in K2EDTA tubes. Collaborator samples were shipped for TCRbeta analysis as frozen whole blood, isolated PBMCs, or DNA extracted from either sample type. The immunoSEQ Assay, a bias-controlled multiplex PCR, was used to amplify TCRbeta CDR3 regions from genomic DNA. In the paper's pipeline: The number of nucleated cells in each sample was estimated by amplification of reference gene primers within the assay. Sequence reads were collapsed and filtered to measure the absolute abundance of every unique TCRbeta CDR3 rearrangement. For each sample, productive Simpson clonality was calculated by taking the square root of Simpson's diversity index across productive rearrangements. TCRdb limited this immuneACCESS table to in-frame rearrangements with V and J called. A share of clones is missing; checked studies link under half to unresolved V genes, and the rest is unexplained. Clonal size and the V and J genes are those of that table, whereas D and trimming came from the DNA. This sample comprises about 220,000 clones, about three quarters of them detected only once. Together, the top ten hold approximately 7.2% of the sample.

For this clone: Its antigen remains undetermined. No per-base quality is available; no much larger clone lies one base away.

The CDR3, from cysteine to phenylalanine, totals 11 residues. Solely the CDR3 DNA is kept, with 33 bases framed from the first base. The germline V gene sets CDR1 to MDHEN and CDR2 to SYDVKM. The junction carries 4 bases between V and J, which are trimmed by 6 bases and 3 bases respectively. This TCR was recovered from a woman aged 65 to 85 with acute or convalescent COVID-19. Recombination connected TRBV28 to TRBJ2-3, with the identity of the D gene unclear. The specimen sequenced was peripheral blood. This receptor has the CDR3 CASSRTDTQYF. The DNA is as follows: TGTGCCAGCAGCCGGACAGATACGCAGTATTTT.